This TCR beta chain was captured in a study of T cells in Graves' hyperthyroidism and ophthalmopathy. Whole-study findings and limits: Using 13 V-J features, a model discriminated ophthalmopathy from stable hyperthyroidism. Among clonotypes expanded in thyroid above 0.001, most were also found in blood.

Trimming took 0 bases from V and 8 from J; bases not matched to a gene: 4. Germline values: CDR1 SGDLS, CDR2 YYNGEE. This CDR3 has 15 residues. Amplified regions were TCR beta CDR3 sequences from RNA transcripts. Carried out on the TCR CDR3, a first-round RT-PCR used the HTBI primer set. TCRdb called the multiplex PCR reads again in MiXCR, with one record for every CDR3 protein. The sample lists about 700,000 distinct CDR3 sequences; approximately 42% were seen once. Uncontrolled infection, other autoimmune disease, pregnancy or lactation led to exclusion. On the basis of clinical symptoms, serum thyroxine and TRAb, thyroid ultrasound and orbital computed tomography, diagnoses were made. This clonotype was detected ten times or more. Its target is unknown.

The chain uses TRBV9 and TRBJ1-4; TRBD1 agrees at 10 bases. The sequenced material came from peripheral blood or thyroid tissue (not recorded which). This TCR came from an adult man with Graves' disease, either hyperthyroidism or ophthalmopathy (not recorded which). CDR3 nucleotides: TGTGCCAGCAGCGTAGGGGGGACAGGGGTGGAAAAACTGTTTTTT. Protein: CASSVGGTGVEKLFF.